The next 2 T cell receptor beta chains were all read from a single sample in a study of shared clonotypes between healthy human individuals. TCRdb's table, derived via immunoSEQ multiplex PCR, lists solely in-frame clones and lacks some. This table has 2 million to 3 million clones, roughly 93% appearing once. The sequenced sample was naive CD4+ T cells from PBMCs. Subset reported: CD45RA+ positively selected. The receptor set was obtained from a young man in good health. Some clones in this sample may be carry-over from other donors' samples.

The CDR3 is CSVPGFMNTEAFF. The CDR3 DNA reads as TGCAGCGTTCCCGGTTTTATGAACACTGAAGCTTTCTTT. The genes are TRBV29-1 and TRBJ1-1; D unresolved. V was cut by 5 bases and J by 0 bases, with 10 bases left in between. Germline CDR1 is SQVTM and CDR2 is ANQGSEA. The CDR3 contains 13 residues.

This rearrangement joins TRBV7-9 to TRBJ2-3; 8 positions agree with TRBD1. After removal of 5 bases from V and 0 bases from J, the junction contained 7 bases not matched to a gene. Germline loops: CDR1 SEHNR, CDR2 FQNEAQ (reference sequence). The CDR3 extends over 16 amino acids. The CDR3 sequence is CASSRQGPTSTDTQYF. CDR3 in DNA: TGTGCCAGCAGCCGACAGGGGCCTACTAGCACAGATACGCAGTATTTT.